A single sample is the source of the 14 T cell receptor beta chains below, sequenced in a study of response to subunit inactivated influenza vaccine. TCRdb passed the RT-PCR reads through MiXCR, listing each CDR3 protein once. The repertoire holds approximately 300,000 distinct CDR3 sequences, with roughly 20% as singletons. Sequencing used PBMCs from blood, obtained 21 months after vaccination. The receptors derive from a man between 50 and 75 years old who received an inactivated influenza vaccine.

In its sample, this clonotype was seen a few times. CDR3 amino acids: CASSSTGVEQYF. The CDR3 DNA is TGCGCCAGCAGCTCGACAGGGGTCGAGCAGTACTTC. The chain has TRBV5-1 and TRBJ2-7; TRBD1 aligns across 8 bases. CDR1 SGHRS and CDR2 YFSETQ come from the germline V gene. Trimming cost V 3 bases and J 6 bases; bases outside gene matches: 2. The CDR3 is 12 residues long.

CDR3 residues: CAISERTGDNSPLHF. CDR3 sequence (DNA): TGTGCCATCAGTGAACGGACAGGGGATAATTCACCCCTCCACTTT. This chain joins TRBV10-3 and TRBJ1-6, with 9 bases lining up with TRBD1. Trimming cost V 3 bases and J 5 bases; bases outside gene matches: 2. The CDR3 totals 15 residues. Germline V CDR1 and CDR2: ENHRY, SYGVKD.

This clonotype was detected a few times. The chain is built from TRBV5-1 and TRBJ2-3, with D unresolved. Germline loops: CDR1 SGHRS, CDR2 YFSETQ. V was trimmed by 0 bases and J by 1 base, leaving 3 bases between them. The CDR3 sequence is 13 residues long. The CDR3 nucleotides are TGCGCCAGCAGCTTGGACGGCACAGATACGCAGTATTTT. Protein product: CASSLDGTDTQYF.

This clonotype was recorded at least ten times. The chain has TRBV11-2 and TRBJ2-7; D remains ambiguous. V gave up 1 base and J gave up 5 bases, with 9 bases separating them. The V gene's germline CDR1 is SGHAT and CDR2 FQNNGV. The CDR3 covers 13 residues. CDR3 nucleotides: TGTGCCAGCAGCTTAGGTGGGCTGGACGAGCAGTACTTC. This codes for CASSLGGLDEQYF. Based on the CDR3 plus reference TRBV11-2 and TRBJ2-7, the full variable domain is EAGVAQSPRYKIIEKRQSVAFWCNPISGHATLYWYQQILGQGPKLLIQFQNNGVVDDSQLPKDRFSAERLKGVDSTLKIQPAKLEDSAVYLCASSLGGLDEQYFGPGTRLTVT.

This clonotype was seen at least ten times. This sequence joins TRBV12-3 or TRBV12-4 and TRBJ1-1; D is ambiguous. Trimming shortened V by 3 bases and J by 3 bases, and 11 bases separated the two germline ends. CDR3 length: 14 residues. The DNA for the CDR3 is TGTGCCAGCAGTTTTGCGGGCACGGACACTGAAGCTTTCTTT. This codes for CASSFAGTDTEAFF.

CDR3 protein: CASSLAGGDMNTEAFF. CDR3 sequence (DNA): TGCGCCAGCAGCTTGGCCGGGGGGGACATGAACACTGAAGCTTTCTTT. The chain couples TRBV5-1 to TRBJ1-1; a weak D match, TRBD1 (6 bases). The CDR3 spans 16 residues. Germline V gene sequence: CDR1 SGHRS, CDR2 YFSETQ. V shed 0 bases and J shed 0 bases, with 12 bases lying between them.

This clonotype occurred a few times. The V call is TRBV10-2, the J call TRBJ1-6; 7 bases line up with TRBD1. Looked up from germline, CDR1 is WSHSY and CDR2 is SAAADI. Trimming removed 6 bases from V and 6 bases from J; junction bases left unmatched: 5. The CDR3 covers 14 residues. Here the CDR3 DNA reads TGCGCCAGCAGAGCGGACAGGATTAATTCACCCCTCCACTTT. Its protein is CASRADRINSPLHF.

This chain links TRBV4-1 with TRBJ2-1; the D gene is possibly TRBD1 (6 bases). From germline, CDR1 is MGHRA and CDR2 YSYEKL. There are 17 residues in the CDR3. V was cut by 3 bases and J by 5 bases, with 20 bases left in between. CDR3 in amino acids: CASSQAPIRDTHNEQFF. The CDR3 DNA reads TGCGCCAGCAGCCAGGCACCAATCCGGGACACTCACAATGAGCAGTTCTTC.

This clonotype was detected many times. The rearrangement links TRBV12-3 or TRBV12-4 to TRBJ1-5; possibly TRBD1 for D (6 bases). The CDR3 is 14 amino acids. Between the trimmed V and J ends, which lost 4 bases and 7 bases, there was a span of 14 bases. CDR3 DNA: TGTGCCAGCAGTTACAGGGTAGAGGGACAGCCCCAGCATTTT. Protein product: CASSYRVEGQPQHF.

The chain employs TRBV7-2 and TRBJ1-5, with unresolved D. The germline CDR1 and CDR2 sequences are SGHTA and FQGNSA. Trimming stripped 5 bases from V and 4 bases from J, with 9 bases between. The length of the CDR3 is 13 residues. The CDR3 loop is CASSPKVNQPQHF. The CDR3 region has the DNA TGTGCCAGCAGCCCCAAGGTGAATCAGCCCCAGCATTTT.

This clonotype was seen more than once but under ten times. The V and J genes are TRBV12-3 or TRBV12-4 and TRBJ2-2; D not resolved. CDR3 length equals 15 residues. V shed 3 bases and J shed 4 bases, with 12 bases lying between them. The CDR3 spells CASSFGRQTTGELFF. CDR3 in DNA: TGTGCCAGCAGTTTTGGACGCCAGACCACCGGGGAGCTGTTTTTT.

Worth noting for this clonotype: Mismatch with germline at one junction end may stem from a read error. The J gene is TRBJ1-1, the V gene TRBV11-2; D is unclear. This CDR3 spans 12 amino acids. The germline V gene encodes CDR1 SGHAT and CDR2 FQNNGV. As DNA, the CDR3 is TGTGCCAGCAGACGGACGGACGGCGAAGCTTTATTT. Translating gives CASRRTDGEALF.

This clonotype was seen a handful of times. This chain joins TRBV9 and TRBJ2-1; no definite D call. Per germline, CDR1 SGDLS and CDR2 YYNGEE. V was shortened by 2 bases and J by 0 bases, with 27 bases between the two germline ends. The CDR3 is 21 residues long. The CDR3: CASSVTIAAQSIQSSYNEQFF. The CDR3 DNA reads TGTGCCAGCAGCGTGACCATCGCGGCGCAGTCTATCCAAAGCTCCTACAATGAGCAGTTCTTC.

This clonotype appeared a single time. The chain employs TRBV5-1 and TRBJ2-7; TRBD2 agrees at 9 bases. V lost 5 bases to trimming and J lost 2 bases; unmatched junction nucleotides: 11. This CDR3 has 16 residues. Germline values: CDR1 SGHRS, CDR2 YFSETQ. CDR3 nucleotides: TGCGCCAGCAGTTTAGGTCCAGCGGGAGGCCCCTACGAGCAGTACTTC. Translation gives CASSLGPAGGPYEQYF.